This T cell receptor beta chain was profiled in a study of Ad26.COV2.S vaccination and SARS-CoV-2 variants. Overall study: Donor allocation was to the COV1001 Ad26.COV2.S trial arm. Ad26.COV2.S, an intramuscular injection, was given once or twice 56 days apart.

Clones were sequenced by immunoSEQ multiplex PCR, and TCRdb holds only the in-frame ones, with some missing. The sample carries under 250,000 clones, around 85% recorded once. The sample's treatment: 19 received Ad26.COV2.S at low or high dose, single or two shots; several received placebo; per-sample allocation not given. At day 63 after the first vaccine or placebo injection, samples were drawn. Within Boston, the person who donated was an adult of 18-55 years. The TCR comes from a person aged 18 to 65 who received the Ad26.COV2.S COVID-19 vaccine or a placebo. Material: peripheral blood, obtained in a trial of Ad26.COV2.S vaccine versus placebo.

CDR3 in DNA: TGTGCCAGCAGCTCAGGGACAGGAGAGACCCAGTACTTC. Translation gives CASSSGTGETQYF. The chain couples TRBV5-6 to TRBJ2-5; 8 positions agree with TRBD1. Germline V CDR1 and CDR2: SGHDT, YYEEEE. This CDR3 has 13 residues. J was trimmed by 4 bases and V by 3 bases; bases with no gene match: 2.